The next 13 T cell receptor beta chains were all read from a single sample in a study of blood T cell repertoires in COVID-19 (TCRdb year 2020). Receptors were amplified or captured by the immunoSEQ multiplex PCR assay. Drawn from immuneACCESS, this table holds only the in-frame rearrangements with V and J called that TCRdb kept. Clones are partly lost; checked studies trace under half to an unresolved V gene and leave the rest unexplained. The sample has under 200,000 clones on record, about 80% of them singletons. Approximately 9.9% of the sample is taken by the ten largest. Source material: PBMCs or T cells enriched from blood (not recorded which). The receptors were gathered from a man aged 50 to 59 who had recovered from COVID-19.

CDR3 region: CASGETGFLGGYTF. The CDR3 region has the DNA TGTGCCAGCGGGGAGACAGGCTTCCTAGGGGGCTACACCTTC. This chain uses TRBV2 with TRBJ1-2; D might be TRBD1 (6 bases). Per the germline V gene, CDR1 is SNHLY and CDR2 is FYNNEI. The CDR3 length is 14 residues. The ends were cut back, 8 bases at V and 8 bases at J, with 21 bases in the middle.

The rearrangement joins TRBV28 to TRBJ1-5, with a weak D call TRBD1 (6 bases). The germline V gene has CDR1 MDHEN and CDR2 SYDVKM. CDR3 length: 13 residues. The ends were cut back, 4 bases at V and 8 bases at J, with 12 bases in the middle. The CDR3 region is CASSYRVRKPQHF. The CDR3 coding sequence is TGTGCCAGCAGTTACAGGGTTCGTAAGCCCCAGCATTTT. The full variable domain, with the rest looked up from reference TRBV28 and TRBJ1-5, is DVKVTQSSRYLVKRTGEKVFLECVQDMDHENMFWYRQDPGLGLRLIYFSYDVKMKEKGDIPEGYSVSREKKERFSLILESASTNQTSMYLCASSYRVRKPQHFGDGTRLSIL.

Written as DNA, the CDR3 is TGTGCCAGCAGTCCGGGACTAGCGGGAGGCCTAGTACCCAAAAACATTCAGTACTTC. This translates into CASSPGLAGGLVPKNIQYF. The V and J genes are TRBV27 and TRBJ2-4; 15 nucleotides line up with TRBD2. This CDR3 spans 19 amino acids. The germline V gene encodes CDR1 MNHEY and CDR2 SMNVEV (reference sequence). The junction had 10 bases not matched to a gene; V was cut back by 5 bases and J by 2 bases.

V and J are TRBV7-2 and TRBJ1-2; no clear D gene. V dropped 5 bases and J dropped 4 bases, with 17 bases sitting between them. Per the germline V gene, CDR1 is SGHTA and CDR2 is FQGNSA. The CDR3 extends over 15 amino acids. CDR3 DNA: TGTGCCAGCAGCCTCCTAGGAGTCGGGAGCTATGGCTACACCTTC. Its protein is CASSLLGVGSYGYTF.

The chain uses TRBV28 and TRBJ1-1, with a possible D match to TRBD1 (5 bases). The V end was cut by 4 bases, the J end by 1 base, with 16 bases between. The CDR3 covers 16 residues. The germline CDR1 and CDR2 sequences are MDHEN and SYDVKM. The CDR3 loop is CASSSFQYDRNTEAFF. CDR3 sequence (DNA): TGTGCCAGCAGTTCCTTTCAATACGACAGGAACACTGAAGCTTTCTTT.

This clone was seen a handful of times. V gene TRBV7-7 combines with J gene TRBJ2-5, with 8 bases aligning to TRBD1. The CDR3 is 15 amino acids. The trim removed 4 bases at V and 2 bases at J, leaving 6 bases unmatched. Germline CDR1 reads SSHAT; CDR2 reads FNYEAQ (reference sequence). The CDR3 is CASSSLTGAQETQYF. The CDR3 DNA is TGTGCCAGCAGCTCGCTGACAGGGGCTCAAGAGACCCAGTACTTC.

This chain connects TRBV6-4 to TRBJ1-5, with D perhaps matching TRBD1 (5 bases). The CDR3 is 17 residues long. Germline CDR1 is MRHNA and CDR2 is SNTAGT. V was trimmed by 7 bases and J by 1 base, leaving 20 bases between them. The CDR3: CASTGPFIRESNQPQHF. The DNA for the CDR3 is TGTGCCAGCACCGGGCCATTTATCAGGGAAAGCAATCAGCCCCAGCATTTT.

The chain employs TRBV6-5 and TRBJ1-5; the D gene is possibly TRBD1 (6 bases). The V and J ends lost 5 bases and 6 bases respectively, with 14 bases between them. The germline V gene has CDR1 MNHEY and CDR2 SVGAGI. The CDR3 consists of 14 residues. In DNA, the CDR3 is TGTGCCAGCAGTCCCGGGACATCAGGTCAGCCCCAGCATTTT. This translates into CASSPGTSGQPQHF.

The chain couples TRBV28 to TRBJ1-4; D gene uncertain. V was trimmed by 6 bases and J by 6 bases, leaving 14 bases between them. The CDR3 has 14 amino acids. Germline values: CDR1 MDHEN, CDR2 SYDVKM. CDR3 in amino acids: CASRPTLRYEKLFF. CDR3 coding DNA: TGTGCCAGCAGACCGACTCTTCGGTATGAAAAACTGTTTTTT.

The J gene is TRBJ1-4, the V gene TRBV18, with 8 positions matching TRBD1. Germline CDR1 KGHSH, CDR2 LQKENI. V lost 4 bases, J lost 0 bases, and 4 bases stayed unmatched. This CDR3 is built from 16 residues. CDR3 in DNA: TGTGCCAGCTCACAGAACAGGGGGTCAACTAATGAAAAACTGTTTTTT. Its protein product is CASSQNRGSTNEKLFF. Using reference TRBV18 and TRBJ1-4 for the parts outside the CDR3, the full variable domain is NAGVMQNPRHLVRRRGQEARLRCSPMKGHSHVYWYRQLPEEGLKFMVYLQKENIIDESGMPKERFSAEFPKEGPSILRIQQVVRGDSAAYFCASSQNRGSTNEKLFFGSGTQLSVL.

The gene calls are TRBV29-1 and TRBJ2-1, with TRBD2 as a possible D gene (7 bases). Per germline, CDR1 SQVTM and CDR2 ANQGSEA. Deletions cut 2 bases from V and 8 bases from J, with 10 bases between. CDR3 length: 12 residues. Here the CDR3 reads CSVEPGGHEQFF. The CDR3, as DNA: TGCAGCGTTGAACCGGGGGGCCATGAGCAGTTCTTC.

The CDR3 is CASSLRGNNEKLFF. In DNA form, the CDR3 reads TGTGCCAGCAGCCTCCGGGGGAATAATGAAAAACTGTTTTTT. The V call is TRBV14, the J call TRBJ1-4; perhaps TRBD1 as D (5 bases). Germline assignment: CDR1 SGHDN and CDR2 FVKESK. This CDR3 has 14 amino acids. The V end lost 4 bases, the J end lost 4 bases, and 10 bases lay between the germline ends.

V usage is TRBV6-1 and J usage is TRBJ1-2; D is undetermined. CDR3 length: 13 amino acids. Looked up from germline, CDR1 is MNHNS and CDR2 is SASEGT. With 0 bases removed from V and 8 bases from J, the gap between germline ends came to 10 bases. The CDR3 DNA sequence: TGTGCCAGCAGTGAAGCACGTCTCGGGGGCTACACCTTC. Protein: CASSEARLGGYTF.